One and the same sample provided the 13 T cell receptor beta chains below, sequenced in a study of vaccination and CD4 T cells after COVID-19. These receptors have no identified antigens. Indicated treatment: roughly 10-day PBMC culture with coronavirus spike peptide pools or control peptides (ViraFEST assay). Oncomine TCR Beta short-read sequencing was applied to DNA from cultured CD4+ T cells. TCRdb analysed the PCR reads with MiXCR anew, one entry per CDR3 protein. The sample records roughly 13,000 distinct CDR3 sequences, around 48% being singletons. Material: CD4+ T cells from blood, cultured in vitro. These receptors came from a human donor who had recovered from COVID-19.

This chain uses TRBV7-8 with TRBJ2-2, with TRBD1 matching 8 bases. The CDR3 loop spans 15 amino acids. V lost 5 bases to trimming and J lost 6 bases; unmatched junction nucleotides: 8. Germline CDR1 SGHVS, CDR2 FQNEAQ. The CDR3, as DNA: TGTGCCAGCAGCCCAGGGACAGGACTATCCGGGGAGCTGTTTTTT. Protein: CASSPGTGLSGELFF.

This chain links TRBV4-1 with TRBJ1-1; no definite D call. In germline, CDR1 is MGHRA, CDR2 YSYEKL. V was trimmed by 0 bases and J by 9 bases, leaving 14 bases between them. There are 14 residues in the CDR3. This CDR3 is CASSQERPGDKAFF. The CDR3 nucleotides read TGCGCCAGCAGCCAAGAGAGGCCAGGCGATAAAGCTTTCTTT.

V is TRBV11-3 and J is TRBJ2-6; D uncertain. V was shortened by 3 bases and J by 2 bases, with 17 bases between the two germline ends. CDR1 is SGHNT and CDR2 is YENEEA in the germline V gene. The CDR3 has 18 amino acids. The CDR3 loop is CASSFRYQESPGANVLTF. The CDR3, as DNA: TGTGCCAGCAGCTTCCGTTACCAGGAATCCCCTGGGGCCAACGTCCTGACTTTC. The full variable domain, in which reference TRBV11-3 and TRBJ2-6 provide the parts outside the CDR3, is EAGVVQSPRYKIIEKKQPVAFWCNPISGHNTLYWYLQNLGQGPELLIRYENEEAVDDSQLPKDRFSAERLKGVDSTLKIQPAELGDSAVYLCASSFRYQESPGANVLTFGAGSRLTVL.

A few counts support this clonotype. The chain recombines TRBV23-1 with TRBJ1-5; 8 nucleotides align to TRBD1. TRBV23-1 is placed among ORFs of uncertain function. The CDR3 runs to 22 residues. The junction had 23 bases not matched to a gene; V was cut back by 3 bases and J by 1 base. DNA of the CDR3: TGCGCCAGCAGTCATGGGACAGGTCTTATTTTGCCCCAGCTGAGGAGCAATCAGCCCCAGCATTTT. It is translated as CASSHGTGLILPQLRSNQPQHF.

About this clonotype itself: The junction does not match germline at one end; this may be a read error. The CDR3, as DNA: TGTGCCAGCAGTGAAGGGGGAAGCGGGAAGGTTTTT. Encoded protein: CASSEGGSGKVF. The chain couples TRBV2 to TRBJ2-3, with 7 bases lining up with TRBD2. This CDR3 comprises 12 residues. The germline V gene has CDR1 SNHLY and CDR2 FYNNEI.

V usage is TRBV7-9 and J usage is TRBJ2-7, with D maybe TRBD2 (5 bases). The CDR3 is made up of 14 amino acids. The germline V and J ends were trimmed by 5 bases and 6 bases, with 17 bases remaining between them. From germline, CDR1 is SEHNR and CDR2 FQNEAQ (reference sequence). This chain's CDR3 is CASSPDYRISEQYF. CDR3 bases: TGTGCCAGCAGCCCCGACTACCGGATATCCGAGCAGTACTTC.

The V gene is TRBV6-1, the J gene TRBJ2-2, with a possible D match to TRBD2 (6 bases). The germline CDR1 and CDR2 sequences are MNHNS and SASEGT. V lost 3 bases to trimming and J lost 7 bases, with 15 bases between them. The CDR3 is 15 amino acids. The chain's CDR3 is CASSEGLPVGGELFF. The CDR3 DNA is TGTGCCAGCAGTGAGGGACTGCCGGTCGGCGGGGAGCTGTTTTTT.

The gene calls are TRBV29-1 and TRBJ1-1; no definite D call. Germline V CDR1 and CDR2: SQVTM, ANQGSEA. Trimming took 6 bases from V and 3 from J, leaving 17 bases between them. The CDR3 length is 14 residues. The CDR3 nucleotides read TGCAGCGTATTCCCCGGAACTAGGCACACTGAAGCTTTCTTT. This codes for CSVFPGTRHTEAFF.

The V gene is TRBV6-5, the J gene TRBJ1-2, with 7 bases lining up with TRBD1. Germline V gene lookup returns CDR1 MNHEY and CDR2 SVGAGI. Germline trimming cut 5 bases from V and 0 bases from J; bases unmatched to any gene: 6. The CDR3 spans 15 residues. CDR3 DNA: TGTGCCAGCAGTACTCGACAGGGAGCTAACTATGGCTACACCTTC. Translating gives CASSTRQGANYGYTF.

This clonotype turned up a few times. The rearrangement uses TRBV28 and TRBJ1-6, with TRBD1 matching 7 bases. There are 16 residues in the CDR3. Germline CDR1 and CDR2: MDHEN and SYDVKM. V shed 3 bases, J shed 7 bases, and the junction held 9 bases outside the gene matches. The CDR3 DNA reads TGTGCCAGCAGTTTCTCACAGGGGACGGGAAATTCACCCCTCCACTTT. It encodes CASSFSQGTGNSPLHF.

The genes are TRBV12-3 or TRBV12-4 and TRBJ1-5; D is uncertain. Trimming removed 6 bases at V and 5 bases at J, with 8 bases between. This CDR3 contains 12 residues. The CDR3 nucleotides are TGTGCCAGCAGGTTGGAGGATCAGCCCCAGCATTTT. It encodes CASRLEDQPQHF.

This chain connects TRBV7-3 to TRBJ2-1; D might be TRBD1 (6 bases). The CDR3 runs 16 residues. Trimming took 5 bases from V and 0 from J, leaving 14 bases between them. Germline V gene lookup returns CDR1 SGHTA and CDR2 FQGTGA. The chain's CDR3 is CASSPRDTSSYNEQFF. CDR3 DNA: TGTGCCAGCAGCCCTCGGGACACGAGCTCCTACAATGAGCAGTTCTTC.

This clonotype counts as medium-sized. The chain couples TRBV10-2 to TRBJ1-2, with D possibly TRBD1 on 6 matching bases. Germline-derived CDR1 and CDR2 are WSHSY and SAAADI. The CDR3 sequence is 13 residues long. V lost 2 bases and J 6 bases, leaving 10 bases between the germline ends. DNA of the CDR3: TGCGCCAGCAGTGAGACAGGGTCGGATGGCTACACCTTC. Amino acid sequence: CASSETGSDGYTF.